The sequence of this TCR beta chain was determined in a study of cytomegalovirus exposure and HLA in healthy donors. V trimming: 6 bases; J trimming: 2 bases; junction bases outside the gene matches: 8. The CDR3 sequence is 15 residues long. The germline gives CDR1 SNHLY, CDR2 FYNNEI. This clone was counted only a few times. PCR amplification relied on 60 Vbeta primers (plus 13 Jbeta primers). TCRdb keeps only in-frame clones here, not all; method: immunoSEQ multiplex PCR. The sample contains over 100,000 clones, approximately 10% of which appear only once. The receptor was derived from a woman in her thirties or forties in good health and CMV-seropositive. The specimen was PBMCs. The chain uses TRBV2 and TRBJ2-3; 7 nucleotides agree with TRBD2. CDR3 loop: CASSTSGRNTDTQYF. For the CDR3, the DNA is TGTGCCAGCAGCACCTCCGGGAGGAACACAGATACGCAGTATTTT.